The clone carrying this T cell receptor beta chain was detected ten times or more. These data originate in a study of Graves' ophthalmopathy and Graves' hyperthyroidism. RNA served as the template for amplifying TCR beta CDR3 regions. First-round RT-PCR employed HTBI primers, with a second-round multiplex PCR after it. TCRdb processed the multiplex PCR reads anew with MiXCR; each CDR3 protein has one entry. The sample has roughly 400,000 distinct CDR3 sequences; approximately 17% are singletons. Germline V gene lookup returns CDR1 SGHTA and CDR2 FQGNSA. Trimming left V 5 bases short and J 1 base short, with 12 bases between. CDR3 length equals 15 residues.

What was sequenced was peripheral blood. This chain uses TRBV7-2 with TRBJ1-5, with D hard to call. This TCR was recovered from an adult woman with stable Graves' hyperthyroidism. The CDR3 region has the DNA TGTGCCAGCAGCCGTTCCGGATCCAGCAATCAGCCCCAGCATTTT. Translated: CASSRSGSSNQPQHF.